The 5 T cell receptor beta chains below all came from one sample that was sequenced in a study of beta chain features in type 1 diabetes. Study-level points and caveats: Across all four CD4+ subsets, people with type 1 diabetes showed modestly shorter TCRB CDR3s.

The antigens these receptors bind are not known. Expressed TCRB transcripts were sequenced because the isolated RNA had all been reverse transcribed beforehand. Profiling relied on immunoSEQ multiplex PCR, and the TCRdb table lists in-frame clones only, not all of them. Of roughly 700,000 clones in the sample, 10% to 15% were seen once. The sequenced sample consisted of naive CD4+ T cells from blood. The receptors were gathered from a man between 18 and 35 years old with type 1 diabetes.

A few counts support this clone. The same CDR3 arises from other DNA sequences in this sample as well. The chain couples TRBV5-4 to TRBJ2-3; D call uncertain. The CDR3 runs to 13 residues. Germline-derived CDR1 and CDR2 are SGHNT and YYREEE (reference sequence). Trimming stripped 1 base from V and 1 base from J, with 4 bases between. CDR3: CASSLRGTDTQYF. CDR3 bases: TGTGCCAGCAGCTTGAGGGGCACAGATACGCAGTATTTT.

The chain's CDR3 is CASSLGPTGANVLTF. DNA for the CDR3: TGCGCCAGCAGCTTGGGACCTACTGGGGCCAACGTCCTGACTTTC. The chain employs TRBV5-1 and TRBJ2-6; D ambiguous. V lost 0 bases and J lost 2, with 6 bases in between. This CDR3 region has 15 residues. CDR1 and CDR2 (germline): SGHRS, YFSETQ.

This chain connects TRBV9 to TRBJ1-5; no reliable D call. This CDR3 is built from 11 residues. V was shortened by 7 bases and J by 4 bases, with 6 bases between the two germline ends. CDR1 and CDR2 from the germline V gene are SGDLS and YYNGEE. CDR3 region: CASGRNQPQHF. The CDR3 coding sequence is TGTGCCAGCGGAAGAAATCAGCCCCAGCATTTT.

This clone was recorded a few times. V is TRBV30 and J is TRBJ1-6, with a possible D match to TRBD1 (6 bases). The V gene lost 0 bases and the J gene lost 11 bases, with 17 bases spanning the gap. The CDR3 is 15 residues long. Germline V lookup: CDR1 GTSNPN, CDR2 SVGIG (reference sequence). The CDR3 DNA reads TGTGCCTGGAGTGTAGAGGTCCAGGGGTTGGCACCCCTCCACTTT. Translating gives CAWSVEVQGLAPLHF.

This clone has only a few counts. The same CDR3 arises from other DNA sequences in this sample as well. CDR3 coding DNA: TGTGCCTGGAGTCAGGGCTCCTACAATGAGCAGTTCTTC. It yields the protein CAWSQGSYNEQFF. The V gene is TRBV30, the J gene TRBJ2-1, with TRBD1 as a possible D gene (5 bases). V lost 2 bases, J lost 0 bases, and 5 bases lay in between. Germline CDR1 GTSNPN, CDR2 SVGIG (reference sequence). The CDR3 has 13 residues.